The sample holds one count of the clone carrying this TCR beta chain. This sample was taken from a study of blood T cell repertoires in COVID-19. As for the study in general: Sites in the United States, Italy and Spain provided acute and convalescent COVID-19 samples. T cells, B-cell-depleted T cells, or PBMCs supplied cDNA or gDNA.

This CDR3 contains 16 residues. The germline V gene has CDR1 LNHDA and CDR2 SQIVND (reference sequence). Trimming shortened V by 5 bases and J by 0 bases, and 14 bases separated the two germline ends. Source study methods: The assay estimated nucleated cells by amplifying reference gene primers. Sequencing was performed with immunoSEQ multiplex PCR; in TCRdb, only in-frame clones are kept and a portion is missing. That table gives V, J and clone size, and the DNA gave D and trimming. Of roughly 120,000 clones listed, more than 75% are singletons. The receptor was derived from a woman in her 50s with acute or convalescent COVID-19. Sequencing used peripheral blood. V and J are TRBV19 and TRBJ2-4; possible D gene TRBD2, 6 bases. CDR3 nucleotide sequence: TGTGCCAGTAGTCCCCGGGACTCCGGAGCCAAAAACATTCAGTACTTC. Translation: CASSPRDSGAKNIQYF.